The rows below give T cell receptor beta chains drawn from one sample of a study of T-cell memory formation after mild COVID-19. MiXCR, applied by TCRdb to the 5' RACE reads, yields one record per CDR3 protein. The sample includes 430,000 or so distinct CDR3 sequences, about 23% of them seen just once. Input material: PBMCs or a T cell subset sorted from them (not recorded which). Receptor source: an adult woman who had mild COVID-19 (a few samples of this study predate the infection). Cell type and time point are not known. Each CDR3 is given with its conserved first and last residue. The D gene is left open where the match is weak. Size values are once, few and many counts, or a class for expanded clones, and some rows have none.

D gene | J gene | clone size | V gene | CDR3 protein | CDR3 DNA
- | TRBJ1-3 | few | TRBV29-1 | CSVSETSGNTIYF | TGCAGCGTTTCGGAAACCTCTGGAAACACCATATATTTT
- | TRBJ2-7 | few | TRBV5-1 | CASSLILAGEQYF | TGCGCCAGCAGCTTGATTCTAGCCGGGGAGCAGTACTTC
- | TRBJ1-1 | - | TRBV29-1 | CSANRANTEAFF | TGCAGCGCCAACAGGGCGAACACTGAAGCTTTCTTT
- | TRBJ1-1 | few | TRBV3-1 | CASRQGIPGTEAFF | TGTGCCAGCAGGCAGGGGATACCGGGGACTGAAGCTTTCTTT
- | TRBJ1-2 | - | TRBV29-1 | CSVVTPGSFYGYTF | TGCAGCGTTGTCACCCCAGGGAGCTTTTATGGCTACACCTTC
- | TRBJ2-5 | - | TRBV5-1 | CASGQGGGETQYF | TGCGCCAGCGGCCAGGGTGGAGGAGAGACCCAGTACTTC
- | TRBJ2-4 | - | TRBV7-2 | CASSLGPKNIQYF | TGTGCCAGCAGCTTAGGCCCTAAAAACATTCAGTACTTC
- | TRBJ1-1 | few | TRBV6-5 | CASSLRAGEGAFF | TGTGCCAGCAGTTTAAGGGCAGGGGAAGGAGCTTTCTTT
- | TRBJ2-2 | - | TRBV9 | CASGRGGGSTGELFF | TGTGCCAGCGGACGGGGAGGGGGGAGCACCGGGGAGCTGTTTTTT
- | TRBJ2-5 | - | TRBV6-1 | CASSEDRAETQYF | TGTGCCAGCAGTGAAGACAGGGCTGAGACCCAGTACTTC
- | TRBJ1-4 | few | TRBV9 | CASSVGGAFDEKLFF | TGTGCCAGCAGCGTAGGAGGGGCGTTCGATGAAAAACTGTTTTTT
TRBD1 | TRBJ1-2 | - | TRBV7-2 | CASSLVPGQGAYTF | TGTGCCAGCAGCTTAGTACCGGGACAGGGGGCCTACACCTTC
TRBD1 | TRBJ2-7 | - | TRBV6-1 | CASSGATGAYSDEQYF | TGTGCCAGCAGTGGAGCTACAGGGGCGTACTCGGACGAGCAGTACTTC
TRBD2 | TRBJ2-2 | - | TRBV7-9 | CASSLRGGAEPGELFF | TGTGCCAGCAGCCTCCGGGGGGGGGCTGAACCCGGGGAGCTGTTTTTT
- | TRBJ1-4 | once | TRBV25-1 | CASSATNEKLFF | TGTGCCAGCAGTGCAACTAATGAAAAACTGTTTTTT
TRBD1 | TRBJ2-4 | few | TRBV15 | CATSRGQPKNIQYF | TGTGCCACCAGCAGGGGACAGCCGAAAAACATTCAGTACTTC
TRBD2 | TRBJ2-3 | - | TRBV6-5 | CASRNHGAGADTQYF | TGTGCCAGCAGGAACCACGGCGCGGGAGCAGATACGCAGTATTTT
- | TRBJ1-2 | - | TRBV19 | CASRQQESVIF | TGTGCCAGTAGGCAACAGGAAAGCGTCATCTTC
- | TRBJ1-3 | few | TRBV12-3/TRBV12-4 | CASADRWGNTIYF | TGTGCCAGCGCCGACAGGTGGGGAAACACCATATATTTT
TRBD1 | TRBJ2-2 | - | TRBV29-1 | CSVPGQGAGELFF | TGCAGCGTCCCCGGACAGGGGGCTGGGGAGCTGTTTTTT
TRBD2 | TRBJ2-1 | few | TRBV9 | CASSVAPGGFYNEQFF | TGTGCCAGCAGCGTAGCTCCGGGAGGTTTCTACAATGAGCAGTTCTTC
- | TRBJ2-7 | few | TRBV6-2/TRBV6-3 | CASSYGDSYEQYF | TGTGCCAGCAGTTACGGCGACTCCTACGAGCAGTACTTC
- | TRBJ2-1 | - | TRBV11-2 | CASSHQGGEQFF | TGTGCCAGCAGTCATCAGGGAGGTGAGCAGTTCTTC
- | TRBJ2-1 | - | TRBV2 | CASLGPFGDEQFF | TGTGCCAGCCTGGGTCCCTTTGGGGATGAGCAGTTCTTC
- | TRBJ1-5 | - | TRBV18 | CASSPLPEGNQPQHF | TGTGCCAGCTCACCACTACCCGAGGGGAATCAGCCCCAGCATTTT
- | TRBJ2-2 | few | TRBV9 | CASSGPREDTGELFF | TGTGCCAGCAGCGGTCCCAGGGAAGACACCGGGGAGCTGTTTTTT
TRBD1 | TRBJ2-7 | - | TRBV29-1 | CSVEMGQPSYEQYF | TGCAGCGTTGAGATGGGACAGCCTTCCTACGAGCAGTACTTC
TRBD2 | TRBJ2-3 | - | TRBV6-2/TRBV6-3 | CASTSGREGGDTQYF | TGTGCCAGCACTAGTGGGCGGGAGGGCGGCGATACGCAGTATTTT
TRBD1 | TRBJ1-2 | few | TRBV19 | CASSTDRADYGYTF | TGTGCCAGTAGTACCGACAGGGCGGACTATGGCTACACCTTC
- | TRBJ1-1 | few | TRBV6-5 | CASSSQDEAFF | TGTGCCAGCAGTTCACAGGATGAAGCTTTCTTT
TRBD2 | TRBJ2-1 | few | TRBV7-6 | CASSLAGGGAHNEQFF | TGTGCCAGCAGCTTAGCGGGCGGGGGGGCCCACAATGAGCAGTTCTTC
TRBD1 | TRBJ1-4 | - | TRBV5-1 | CASSLGPGQGAQMGEKLFF | TGCGCCAGCAGCTTGGGGCCGGGACAGGGGGCGCAGATGGGTGAAAAACTGTTTTTT
- | TRBJ2-1 | - | TRBV7-2 | CASSLALGRHNEQFF | TGTGCCAGCAGCTTAGCGTTGGGGAGGCACAATGAGCAGTTCTTC
TRBD1 | TRBJ1-1 | few | TRBV5-5 | CASSRDRDTEAFF | TGTGCCAGCAGCCGGGACAGGGACACTGAAGCTTTCTTT
- | TRBJ2-3 | - | TRBV5-1 | CASSPGAYTDTQYF | TGCGCCAGCAGTCCCGGGGCCTACACAGATACGCAGTATTTT
- | TRBJ2-1 | - | TRBV4-1 | CASSLQMGEREQFF | TGCGCCAGCAGCCTACAAATGGGGGAGAGAGAGCAGTTCTTC
- | TRBJ1-1 | - | TRBV14 | CASSFRRGNTEAFF | TGTGCCAGCAGCTTTCGCCGGGGTAACACTGAAGCTTTCTTT
- | TRBJ2-1 | - | TRBV9 | CASSAGSYNEQFF | TGTGCCAGCAGCGCCGGCTCCTACAATGAGCAGTTCTTC
TRBD1 | TRBJ2-7 | - | TRBV7-9 | CASSYHPGTGYPYEQYF | TGTGCCAGCAGTTATCACCCCGGGACAGGGTACCCCTACGAGCAGTACTTC
- | TRBJ2-7 | - | TRBV12-3/TRBV12-4 | CASSWVVGYEQYF | TGTGCCAGCAGTTGGGTGGTCGGCTACGAGCAGTACTTC
TRBD2 | TRBJ2-3 | - | TRBV7-8 | CASSFRSGRPSTDTQYF | TGTGCCAGCAGCTTTAGGAGCGGGAGGCCTAGCACAGATACGCAGTATTTT
TRBD1 | TRBJ1-5 | few | TRBV6-5 | CASSRTGLNQPQHF | TGTGCCAGCAGTCGGACAGGCCTGAATCAGCCCCAGCATTTT
- | TRBJ2-1 | - | TRBV7-9 | CASSLVGVVSYNEQFF | TGTGCCAGCAGCTTAGTGGGGGTAGTCTCCTACAATGAGCAGTTCTTC
- | TRBJ2-5 | few | TRBV5-5 | CASSFGGGHQETQYF | TGTGCCAGCAGCTTCGGCGGGGGCCACCAAGAGACCCAGTACTTC
- | TRBJ2-3 | few | TRBV15 | CATSRVHTDTQYF | TGTGCCACCAGCAGAGTTCACACAGATACGCAGTATTTT
- | TRBJ1-6 | few | TRBV30 | CAWGDGTHEVYNSPLHF | TGTGCCTGGGGTGACGGGACGCACGAGGTTTATAATTCACCCCTCCACTTT
- | TRBJ2-1 | - | TRBV3-1 | CASSLSQHNEQFF | TGTGCCAGCAGCCTATCACAACACAATGAGCAGTTCTTC
TRBD2 | TRBJ2-7 | many | TRBV14 | CASSPAGGGYEQYF | TGTGCCAGCAGCCCGGCGGGAGGTGGGTACGAGCAGTACTTC
TRBD2 | TRBJ2-5 | - | TRBV7-7 | CASSFSGSGETQYF | TGTGCTAGCAGCTTTAGCGGGAGCGGGGAGACCCAGTACTTC
TRBD1 | TRBJ2-7 | few | TRBV24-1 | CATSLTGTNEQYF | TGTGCCACCAGCCTGACAGGGACAAACGAGCAGTACTTC